These T cell receptor beta chains were read from a single sample in a study of CD8 T cells in ankylosing spondylitis. TCRdb independently ran MiXCR on the 5' RACE reads; one entry per CDR3 protein. The sample includes 150,000 or so distinct CDR3 sequences, around 17% of them seen just once. The sample comprised blood, either unsorted or a sorted T cell fraction (not recorded which). The receptors shown here come from a male donor with ankylosing spondylitis or in good health (not recorded which). Both conserved end residues are part of each CDR3. The order of the fields is CDR3 length, V gene, J gene, CDR3 protein.

>14|TRBV7-4|TRBJ2-7
CASSDTGGVYEQYF
>12|TRBV6-5|TRBJ2-1
CASSPVRNEQFF
>16|TRBV5-1|TRBJ1-5
CASSSPGRIGAGPQHF
>15|TRBV20-1|TRBJ2-4
CSAPLPGRAKNIQYF
>13|TRBV2|TRBJ2-1
CASSEGPYNEQFF
>13|TRBV20-1|TRBJ2-1
CSARSLGDNEQFF
>19|TRBV5-1|TRBJ2-3
CASSLKSAVAGGPRDTQYF
>16|TRBV20-1|TRBJ2-2
CSARGVLAVNTGELFF
>15|TRBV29-1|TRBJ1-2
CSAQIGPLKSYGYTF
>15|TRBV20-1|TRBJ2-3
CSAIGRGQGTDTQYF
>14|TRBV20-1|TRBJ2-7
CSARTSETSREQYF
>13|TRBV6-1|TRBJ1-3
CASRVYGGNTIYF
>15|TRBV5-1|TRBJ2-3
CASSGGLAVTDTQYF
>20|TRBV4-1|TRBJ2-1
CASSHMLIRTSGHRGGEQFF
>13|TRBV11-2|TRBJ2-2
CASSALRTGELFF
>15|TRBV20-1|TRBJ2-7
CSTRETSGSSYEQYF
>14|TRBV15|TRBJ1-3
CATSGASSGNTIYF
>14|TRBV2|TRBJ2-7
CASSEGQRYYEQYF
>13|TRBV6-5|TRBJ1-5
CASSYGDHQPQHF
>15|TRBV3-1|TRBJ2-3
CASSRVLSEGDTQYF
>16|TRBV9|TRBJ1-6
CASSPSQGASNSPLHF
>16|TRBV28|TRBJ2-3
CASIPGQLFHTDTQYF
>16|TRBV28|TRBJ2-7
CASISSGRPYSYEQYF
>16|TRBV27|TRBJ2-3
CASSFLPTPLTDTQYF
>12|TRBV29-1|TRBJ1-1
CSVSGRGTEAFF
>12|TRBV20-1|TRBJ2-7
CSARNPDYEQYF
>16|TRBV20-1|TRBJ2-3
CSARDMRQGSTDTQYF
>14|TRBV10-3|TRBJ1-1
CAISESGQLGRAFF
>15|TRBV12-5|TRBJ2-1
CASARLVGGGNEQFF
>16|TRBV11-2|TRBJ2-2
CASSPGTFGNTGELFF
>14|TRBV28|TRBJ1-6
CASRFYTGSSPLHF
>15|TRBV20-1|TRBJ1-1
CSARTRGTGNTEAFF
>13|TRBV3-1|TRBJ2-5
CASSFGQVETQYF
>15|TRBV5-4|TRBJ1-5
CASSLGTSGNQPQHF
>13|TRBV29-1|TRBJ1-4
CSVDVTGNEKLFF
>15|TRBV12-3/TRBV12-4|TRBJ2-1
CASSRTSGTPNEQFF
>17|TRBV6-1|TRBJ1-3
CASSPVQGAFFGNTIYF